The 31 T cell receptor beta chains listed next were all sequenced from one sample in a study of CD8 T cells in Susac syndrome (dated by TCRdb to the late 2010s). The receptor library was made with the immunoSEQ multiplex PCR assay. RNA was extracted using the RNeasy kit, and roughly 0.5 to 1 ug of the RNA was reverse transcribed with random hexamers. In TCRdb, the public reads were trimmed at Q25 with fastp and aligned with MiXCR, with productive beta chains retained. All rows with the same CDR3 protein become a single entry with the most common DNA and genes. The sample has some 260,000 distinct CDR3 sequences on record, approximately 92% of them singletons. The ten largest clones take up around 0.07% of the sample. Sequencing was done on a sample of CD4+ T cells from PBMCs. The receptors were gathered from a human donor with multiple sclerosis.

This clonotype was observed a handful of times. This sequence joins TRBV30 and TRBJ1-2; D remains unclear. CDR3 size: 11 residues. Trimming took off 2 bases at V and 8 bases at J, with 9 bases between the two ends. The germline V gene encodes CDR1 GTSNPN and CDR2 SVGIG (reference sequence). The CDR3, as DNA: TGTGCCTGGAGTTCCGGGGAGGGCTACACCTTC. As protein: CAWSSGEGYTF. Full variable domain (remainder filled in from reference TRBV30 and TRBJ1-2): SQTIHQWPATLVQPVGSPLSLECTVEGTSNPNLYWYRQAAGRGLQLLFYSVGIGQISSEVPQNLSASRPQDRQFILSSKKLLLSDSGFYLCAWSSGEGYTFGSGTRLTVV.

The chain links TRBV18 to TRBJ1-2; a possible D gene is TRBD1 (6 bases). The germline CDR1 and CDR2 sequences are KGHSH and LQKENI. Deletions cut 3 bases from V and 5 bases from J, with 16 bases between. The CDR3 has 15 residues. The CDR3 nucleotides read TGTGCCAGCTCACCGAGTCCAGGGGAGGTATATGGCTACACCTTC. This translates into CASSPSPGEVYGYTF.

The chain recombines TRBV27 with TRBJ1-2; D is perhaps TRBD1 (6 bases). The CDR3 contains 15 residues. CDR1 is MNHEY and CDR2 is SMNVEV in the germline V gene (reference sequence). Trimming removed 5 bases at V and 8 bases at J, with 21 bases between. The CDR3 region has the DNA TGTGCCAGCAGTCCTTTATGGGGGGCTCCAGGGGGCTACACCTTC. Its translation is CASSPLWGAPGGYTF.

The rearrangement links TRBV3-1 to TRBJ2-1, with 12 positions matching TRBD2. This CDR3 spans 17 amino acids. V was pared by 3 bases and J by 6 bases, with 9 bases of the junction left unmatched. Germline-derived CDR1 and CDR2 are LGHDT and YNNKEL (reference sequence). This chain's CDR3 is CASSHLSSGRAPNEQFF. DNA for the CDR3: TGTGCCAGCAGCCATCTCTCTAGCGGGAGGGCGCCCAATGAGCAGTTCTTC.

The CDR3 sequence: CASSPGEGGIQYF. In nucleotides, the CDR3 is TGTGCCAGCAGCCCCGGGGAAGGAGGCATTCAGTACTTC. The chain couples TRBV3-1 to TRBJ2-4, with D perhaps matching TRBD2 (5 bases). V was shortened by 4 bases and J by 9 bases, with 13 bases between the two germline ends. The CDR3 consists of 13 residues. Germline V CDR1 and CDR2: LGHDT, YNNKEL (reference sequence).

The chain couples TRBV15 to TRBJ2-1; a possible D gene is TRBD2 (5 bases). CDR1 LNHNV and CDR2 YYDKDF come from the germline V gene (reference sequence). There are 13 residues in the CDR3. Trimming cost V 3 bases and J 4 bases, with 7 bases left between them. DNA of the CDR3: TGTGCCACCAGCAGGACTAAGTACAATGAGCAGTTCTTC. It encodes CATSRTKYNEQFF.

The chain couples TRBV24-1 to TRBJ2-1; a possible D gene is TRBD2 (6 bases). Trimming shortened V by 3 bases and J by 5 bases, and 16 bases separated the two germline ends. CDR3 length: 16 amino acids. Germline CDR1 is KGHDR and CDR2 is SFDVKD. Here the CDR3 DNA reads TGTGCCACCAGTGATCCCGGGACTCCGAACCACAATGAGCAGTTCTTC. Amino acids: CATSDPGTPNHNEQFF.

The gene calls are TRBV5-1 and TRBJ1-2; D gene unclear. In germline, CDR1 is SGHRS, CDR2 YFSETQ. The CDR3 extends over 15 amino acids. The V end was cut by 1 base, the J end by 8 bases, with 18 bases between. In nucleotides, the CDR3 is TGCGCCAGCAGCTTGAACGTGGCGCCGGCGGGAGGCTACACCTTC. Translated: CASSLNVAPAGGYTF.

This chain connects TRBV5-6 to TRBJ2-2, with 7 positions matching TRBD2. There are 17 residues in the CDR3. V was clipped by 4 bases and J by 6 bases; unmatched bases: 15. CDR1 and CDR2 from the germline V gene are SGHDT and YYEEEE. CDR3 DNA sequence: TGTGCCAGCAGCCTGGGCCGGGGGGTGTGGAGTCCCGGGGAGCTGTTTTTT. Translation: CASSLGRGVWSPGELFF.

This rearrangement joins TRBV20-1 to TRBJ2-2; D is possibly TRBD1 (7 bases). The CDR3 spans 14 residues. Germline-derived CDR1 and CDR2 are DFQATT and SNEGSKA (reference sequence). Trimming stripped 3 bases from V and 9 bases from J, with 17 bases between. DNA of the CDR3: TGCAGTGCTAGTGATCCAGGGGGAGGCCGGGAGCTGTTTTTT. Its protein product is CSASDPGGGRELFF.

This clonotype was detected only once. V usage is TRBV6-6 and J usage is TRBJ2-7, with D perhaps assigned TRBD1 or TRBD2 (6 bases each). Germline V gives CDR1 MNHNY, CDR2 SVGAGI (reference sequence). This CDR3 has 12 residues. Trimming left V 11 bases short and J 0 bases short, with 11 bases between. CDR3 loop: CAAGGSSYEQYF. CDR3 nucleotide sequence: TGTGCCGCCGGGGGCAGCTCCTACGAGCAGTACTTC.

The rearrangement joins TRBV13 to TRBJ1-4; D ambiguous. Trimming cost V 4 bases and J 3 bases, with 12 bases left between them. CDR3 size: 15 residues. Germline values: CDR1 PRHDT, CDR2 FYEKMQ (reference sequence). CDR3 in amino acids: CASSSAGGSNEKLFF. The CDR3 DNA is TGTGCCAGCAGCTCGGCAGGAGGTTCTAATGAAAAACTGTTTTTT.

The rearrangement uses TRBV5-1 and TRBJ2-3; TRBD2 is a possible D gene (6 bases). From germline, CDR1 is SGHRS and CDR2 YFSETQ. The CDR3 is 17 residues long. The V end was cut by 4 bases, the J end by 1 base, with 19 bases between. This chain's CDR3 is CASSVGSRVHGTDTQYF. CDR3 DNA sequence: TGCGCCAGCAGCGTCGGGAGCCGGGTTCATGGCACAGATACGCAGTATTTT.

V usage is TRBV29-1 and J usage is TRBJ1-1; a weak D match, TRBD1 (5 bases). Trimming stripped 5 bases from V and 8 bases from J, with 15 bases between. Per germline, CDR1 SQVTM and CDR2 ANQGSEA. The CDR3 has 12 residues. The CDR3 DNA is TGCAGCGTTCATAGTGGGGACGCCGAAGCTTTCTTT. Its protein product is CSVHSGDAEAFF. The whole variable domain, remainder taken from reference TRBV29-1 and TRBJ1-1, is SAVISQKPSRDICQRGTSLTIQCQVDSQVTMMFWYRQQPGQSLTLIATANQGSEATYESGFVIDKFPISRPNLTFSTLTVSNMSPEDSSIYLCSVHSGDAEAFFGQGTRLTVV.

The chain has TRBV11-2 and TRBJ2-2, with D perhaps matching TRBD1 or TRBD2 (5 bases each). V was trimmed by 7 bases and J by 4 bases, leaving 22 bases between them. Germline loops: CDR1 SGHAT, CDR2 FQNNGV. This CDR3 is built from 17 residues. CDR3 region: CASTPLRGRAGTGELFF. CDR3 in DNA: TGTGCCAGCACCCCCCTTCGGGGCAGGGCGGGCACCGGGGAGCTGTTTTTT.

V gene TRBV5-1 combines with J gene TRBJ1-2; weak D call: TRBD1 (5 bases). The V gene's germline CDR1 is SGHRS and CDR2 YFSETQ. The V gene lost 5 bases and the J gene lost 3 bases, with 17 bases spanning the gap. CDR3 length: 15 amino acids. The CDR3 spells CASRYGTGKDYGYTF. The CDR3 DNA is TGCGCCAGCAGGTATGGGACCGGGAAGGACTATGGCTACACCTTC.

V gene TRBV18 combines with J gene TRBJ2-5; D remains ambiguous. This CDR3 contains 11 residues. Trimming stripped 8 bases from V and 2 bases from J, with 6 bases between. Germline V lookup: CDR1 KGHSH, CDR2 LQKENI. The CDR3 region has the DNA TGTGCCAGCGCATTTCAAGAGACCCAGTACTTC. This encodes CASAFQETQYF.

CDR3 in DNA: TGTGCCAGCAGCGTAGGCGGGGGTGAGCCTGGAAACACCATATATTTT. This encodes CASSVGGGEPGNTIYF. The chain has TRBV9 and TRBJ1-3; tentatively, D is TRBD1 (5 bases). The CDR3 consists of 16 residues. Germline CDR1 SGDLS, CDR2 YYNGEE. Trimming removed 0 bases from V and 2 bases from J, with 12 bases in between. Drawing the rest from reference TRBV9 and TRBJ1-3, the complete variable domain is DSGVTQTPKHLITATGQRVTLRCSPRSGDLSVYWYQQSLDQGLQFLIQYYNGEERAKGNILERFSAQQFPDLHSELNLSSLELGDSALYFCASSVGGGEPGNTIYFGEGSWLTVV.

The rearrangement uses TRBV3-1 and TRBJ2-5; D remains unclear. Germline V gives CDR1 LGHDT, CDR2 YNNKEL (reference sequence). The ends were cut back, 3 bases at V and 2 bases at J, with 7 bases in the middle. This CDR3 contains 13 residues. CDR3 coding DNA: TGTGCCAGCAGCCAGCTCCGTCAAGAGACCCAGTACTTC. This encodes CASSQLRQETQYF.

This clonotype was picked up one time. The chain links TRBV11-3 to TRBJ2-4; D might be TRBD1 (5 bases). Germline CDR1 SGHNT, CDR2 YENEEA. The CDR3 is 18 residues long. Trimming stripped 3 bases from V and 2 bases from J, with 20 bases between. CDR3 loop: CASSLGPRRRRTKNIQYF. The DNA for the CDR3 is TGTGCCAGCAGCTTGGGGCCACGAAGGCGCCGGACCAAAAACATTCAGTACTTC.

The rearrangement links TRBV2 to TRBJ2-7; D is possibly TRBD1 or TRBD2 (5 bases each). This CDR3 region has 13 residues. The V end was cut by 6 bases, the J end by 4 bases, with 13 bases between. The germline V gene encodes CDR1 SNHLY and CDR2 FYNNEI. The CDR3 bases are TGTGCCAGCAGGGCCGGGACCCCATACGAGCAGTACTTC. Its translation: CASRAGTPYEQYF.

This clonotype was found a few times. The chain has TRBV7-8 and TRBJ2-5; D is unresolved. The CDR3 consists of 12 residues. Germline V gene data show CDR1 as SGHVS and CDR2 as FQNEAQ. V gave up 1 base and J gave up 5 bases, with 5 bases separating them. CDR3 nucleotides: TGTGCCAGCAGCTTAGAGGTGGAGACCCAGTACTTC. It yields the protein CASSLEVETQYF.

The chain is built from TRBV7-2 and TRBJ1-6; D uncertain. The CDR3 runs to 13 residues. The germline CDR1 and CDR2 sequences are SGHTA and FQGNSA. The V and J ends lost 4 bases and 9 bases respectively, with 10 bases between them. DNA for the CDR3: TGTGCCAGCAGCTCTGCCTGGACTTCACCCCTCCACTTT. It codes for CASSSAWTSPLHF.

The chain combines TRBV7-2 with TRBJ2-1, with 10 bases aligning to TRBD2. Germline CDR1 is SGHTA and CDR2 is FQGNSA. The CDR3 spans 16 residues. The V and J ends lost 5 bases and 6 bases, in that order; junction bases with no gene match: 10. CDR3 bases: TGTGCCAGCAGCACCCAGGGACTAGCGAGGGGCAATGAGCAGTTCTTC. Amino acids: CASSTQGLARGNEQFF.

CDR3 sequence: CSARHRATYGYTF. The CDR3 DNA reads TGCAGTGCTAGACACAGGGCCACCTATGGCTACACCTTC. This sequence joins TRBV20-1 and TRBJ1-2; D is perhaps TRBD1 (6 bases). Trimming took off 2 bases at V and 4 bases at J, with 11 bases between the two ends. Looked up from germline, CDR1 is DFQATT and CDR2 is SNEGSKA (reference sequence). The CDR3 is made up of 13 amino acids.

The rearrangement links TRBV7-9 to TRBJ1-5; the D is unclear. The CDR3 spans 12 residues. Germline V gene lookup returns CDR1 SEHNR and CDR2 FQNEAQ (reference sequence). Between the trimmed V and J ends, which lost 1 base and 6 bases, there was a span of 4 bases. CDR3 sequence reads: CASSLDFQPQHF. CDR3 nucleotides: TGTGCCAGCAGCTTAGATTTTCAGCCCCAGCATTTT. Full variable domain (missing parts from reference TRBV7-9 and TRBJ1-5): DTGVSQNPRHKITKRGQNVTFRCDPISEHNRLYWYRQTLGQGPEFLTYFQNEAQLEKSRLLSDRFSAERPKGSFSTLEIQRTEQGDSAMYLCASSLDFQPQHFGDGTRLSIL.

The chain uses TRBV5-1 and TRBJ2-3, with 11 nucleotides matching TRBD1. Germline V gives CDR1 SGHRS, CDR2 YFSETQ. This CDR3 has 17 amino acids. The V and J ends lost 4 bases and 2 bases, in that order; junction bases with no gene match: 9. CDR3 residues: CASSLTIGQGATDTQYF. CDR3 coding DNA: TGCGCCAGCAGCCTAACCATCGGACAGGGGGCCACAGATACGCAGTATTTT.

The gene calls are TRBV4-1 and TRBJ2-7; a weak D match, TRBD1 (5 bases). CDR1 is MGHRA and CDR2 is YSYEKL in the germline V gene. The CDR3 sequence is 17 residues long. V shed 2 bases and J shed 3 bases, with 20 bases lying between them. The CDR3 sequence: CASSQYIFSDSNYEQYF. DNA for the CDR3: TGCGCCAGCAGCCAATATATTTTTTCAGACAGTAACTACGAGCAGTACTTC.

V and J are TRBV19 and TRBJ2-5, with TRBD1 matching 11 bases. J was trimmed by 5 bases and V by 5 bases; bases with no gene match: 4. The CDR3 runs 14 residues. Germline loops: CDR1 LNHDA, CDR2 SQIVND (reference sequence). The CDR3 protein is CASSLGTGGETQYF. The CDR3 DNA follows: TGTGCCAGTAGTTTAGGGACAGGGGGTGAGACCCAGTACTTC. The whole variable domain, filled in from reference TRBV19 and TRBJ2-5, reads DGGITQSPKYLFRKEGQNVTLSCEQNLNHDAMYWYRQDPGQGLRLIYYSQIVNDFQKGDIAEGYSVSREKKESFPLTVTSAQKNPTAFYLCASSLGTGGETQYFGPGTRLLVL.

The rearrangement links TRBV29-1 to TRBJ1-2; D unresolved. CDR3 size: 12 residues. Trimming took off 4 bases at V and 0 bases at J, with 6 bases between the two ends. Germline V gene data show CDR1 as SQVTM and CDR2 as ANQGSEA. The CDR3 region has the DNA TGCAGCGTTGTTGGGTCTAACTATGGCTACACCTTC. Translating it yields CSVVGSNYGYTF.

The genes are TRBV5-4 and TRBJ2-7, with D perhaps TRBD1 (5 bases). Trimming took off 0 bases at V and 3 bases at J, with 16 bases between the two ends. The CDR3 loop spans 16 amino acids. CDR1 is SGHNT, CDR2 YYREEE, per germline (reference sequence). The chain's CDR3 is CASSLVGDLTYYEQYF. CDR3 bases: TGTGCCAGCAGCTTGGTAGGGGATCTGACTTACTACGAGCAGTACTTC.